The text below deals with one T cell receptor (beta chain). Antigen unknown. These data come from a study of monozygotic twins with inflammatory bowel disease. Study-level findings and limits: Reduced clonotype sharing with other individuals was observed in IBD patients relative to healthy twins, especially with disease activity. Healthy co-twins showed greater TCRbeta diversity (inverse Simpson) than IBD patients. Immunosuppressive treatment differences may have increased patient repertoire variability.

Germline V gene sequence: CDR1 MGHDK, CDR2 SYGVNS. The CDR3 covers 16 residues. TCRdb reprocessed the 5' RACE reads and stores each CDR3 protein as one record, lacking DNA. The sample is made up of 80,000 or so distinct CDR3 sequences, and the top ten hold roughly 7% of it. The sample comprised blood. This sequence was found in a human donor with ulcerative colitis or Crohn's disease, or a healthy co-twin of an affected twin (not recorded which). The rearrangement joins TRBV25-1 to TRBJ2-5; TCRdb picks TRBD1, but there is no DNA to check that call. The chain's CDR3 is CASSVTGAFLRETQYF.